Below are 26 T cell receptor beta chains sequenced from a single sample in a study of blood T cells in healthy people across ages. Next came a second PCR, run for about 7 to 12 cycles, which used a sample-barcoded 5' primer along with a J-beta primer mix. TCRdb redid the calling of the 5' RACE reads with MiXCR, one entry per CDR3 protein. In the table there are around 580,000 distinct CDR3 sequences, 47% of which are singletons. Sample: blood. The receptor set was obtained from a man older than 75 in good health.

The chain carries TRBV12-3 or TRBV12-4 and TRBJ2-3, with a possible D match to TRBD1 (6 bases). V was pared by 3 bases and J by 4 bases, with 14 bases between. This CDR3 region has 15 residues. This CDR3 reads CASSFLGASPDTQYF. CDR3 bases: TGTGCCAGCAGTTTCCTGGGGGCCTCCCCAGATACGCAGTATTTT.

This clonotype was counted many times. This chain links TRBV27 with TRBJ2-5; 8 bases fit TRBD2. Trimming cost V 3 bases and J 0 bases; bases outside gene matches: 9. This CDR3 has 17 amino acids. Germline lookup yields CDR1 MNHEY and CDR2 SMNVEV (reference sequence). In nucleotides, the CDR3 is TGTGCCAGCAGTTTGGGGCGGGGGGCACCGTACCAAGAGACCCAGTACTTC. Amino acid sequence: CASSLGRGAPYQETQYF.

This clonotype was seen at least ten times. The chain joins TRBV6-6 to TRBJ1-1; D perhaps matches TRBD1 (5 bases). The germline gives CDR1 MNHNY, CDR2 SVGAGI (reference sequence). There are 14 residues in the CDR3. V dropped 5 bases and J dropped 6 bases, with 16 bases sitting between them. The CDR3 DNA follows: TGTGCCAGCAGTAGAGGGACGTCGACCGCTGAAGCTTTCTTT. Protein product: CASSRGTSTAEAFF.

J is TRBJ1-6 and V is TRBV30; the D is unclear. The germline V gene has CDR1 GTSNPN and CDR2 SVGIG (reference sequence). This CDR3 has 14 amino acids. Trimming removed 0 bases from V and 10 bases from J, with 13 bases in between. The CDR3 sequence is CAWSVPGIGSPLHF. CDR3 sequence (DNA): TGTGCCTGGAGTGTGCCGGGGATCGGATCACCCCTCCACTTT.

This clonotype was recorded at least ten times. The chain recombines TRBV7-9 with TRBJ2-7; 10 bases are a match to TRBD1. Germline V gene lookup returns CDR1 SEHNR and CDR2 FQNEAQ (reference sequence). CDR3 length: 13 residues. The V gene end was trimmed by 5 bases and the J gene end by 6 bases; junction bases not matched to a gene: 4. CDR3: CASSVGQGGEQYF. DNA of the CDR3: TGTGCCAGCAGCGTCGGACAGGGGGGCGAGCAGTACTTC.

As regards this clonotype: This sequence may be a read error, since a much larger clone differs from it by one base. The J gene is TRBJ2-1, the V gene TRBV6-5; 7 nucleotides match TRBD1. V lost 10 bases and J lost 0; bases outside the gene matches: 9. The V gene's germline CDR1 is MNHEY and CDR2 SVGAGI. The CDR3 totals 15 residues. CDR3 sequence reads: CANSSRGISYNEQFF. DNA for the CDR3: TGTGCCAACAGCTCCAGGGGGATCTCCTACAATGAGCAGTTCTTC.

This clonotype was observed a handful of times. The chain combines TRBV20-1 with TRBJ1-2; 8 nucleotides agree with TRBD1. Losses at the gene ends were 3 bases for V and 4 bases for J; bases not matched to a gene: 13. The CDR3 totals 16 residues. Germline lookup yields CDR1 DFQATT and CDR2 SNEGSKA (reference sequence). The CDR3 spells CSARESRTGLAYGYTF. The CDR3 DNA follows: TGCAGTGCTAGGGAGTCCAGGACAGGGTTGGCCTATGGCTACACCTTC.

This clonotype was observed a few times. CDR3 nucleotides: TGTGCCAGCAGCTTAGTGACCAGGGCTAATGAGCAGTTCTTC. Translated: CASSLVTRANEQFF. The chain employs TRBV7-9 and TRBJ2-1, with D perhaps matching TRBD1 (5 bases). This CDR3 is built from 14 residues. The V gene's germline CDR1 is SEHNR and CDR2 FQNEAQ (reference sequence). V dropped 1 base and J dropped 7 bases, with 11 bases sitting between them.

There are a few counts of this clonotype. The chain couples TRBV28 to TRBJ1-2, with D possibly TRBD1 on 5 matching bases. Germline assignment: CDR1 MDHEN and CDR2 SYDVKM. V was shortened by 5 bases and J by 5 bases, with 12 bases between the two germline ends. CDR3 size: 13 residues. The CDR3 DNA follows: TGTGCCAGCAGTGTACGGGGGGGGTATGGCTACACCTTC. It yields the protein CASSVRGGYGYTF.

This chain uses TRBV29-1 with TRBJ2-6, with TRBD1 matching over 9 bases. CDR1 is SQVTM and CDR2 is ANQGSEA in the germline V gene. This CDR3 has 16 residues. J gave up 2 bases and V 5 bases, and 7 bases lay outside the gene matches. The CDR3 DNA reads as TGCAGCGTTACTGACAGGGGGATAGCTGGGGCCAACGTCCTGACTTTC. This encodes CSVTDRGIAGANVLTF.

This clonotype came up a few times. The chain recombines TRBV6-2 or TRBV6-3 with TRBJ2-5, with 7 bases matching TRBD1. The germline gives CDR1 MNHEY, CDR2 SVGEGT. The CDR3 runs to 16 residues. J was trimmed by 1 base and V by 0 bases; bases with no gene match: 5. The CDR3 nucleotides read TGTGCCAGCAGTTACTCGGCGACAGGGCTCCAAGAGACCCAGTACTTC. Protein sequence: CASSYSATGLQETQYF.

This clonotype was recorded a few times. The V call is TRBV5-6, the J call TRBJ2-1; TRBD1 aligns across 8 bases. CDR3 length: 16 residues. Germline CDR1 and CDR2: SGHDT and YYEEEE. V dropped 2 bases and J dropped 0; count of bases not matched to a gene: 4. The CDR3 DNA reads as TGTGCCAGCAGCTTCGGGACAGGTCTCTCCTACAATGAGCAGTTCTTC. Protein sequence: CASSFGTGLSYNEQFF.

This sequence joins TRBV12-3 or TRBV12-4 and TRBJ1-1; no reliable D call. The CDR3 has 15 amino acids. Trimming shortened V by 0 bases and J by 3 bases, and 11 bases separated the two germline ends. The CDR3 is CASSLAPGLDTEAFF. In DNA, the CDR3 is TGTGCCAGCAGTTTAGCGCCGGGGTTGGACACTGAAGCTTTCTTT.

In its sample, this clonotype was seen a few times. The V and J genes are TRBV7-2 and TRBJ2-7; D uncertain. The CDR3 consists of 14 residues. Deletions cut 2 bases from V and 2 bases from J, with 10 bases between. Germline assignment: CDR1 SGHTA and CDR2 FQGNSA. As DNA, the CDR3 is TGTGCCAGCAGCTTACGGAACTTCCCCTACGAGCAGTACTTC. It codes for CASSLRNFPYEQYF.

This rearrangement joins TRBV7-2 to TRBJ1-1, with D tentatively TRBD1 (6 bases). Per germline, CDR1 SGHTA and CDR2 FQGNSA. V was trimmed by 6 bases and J by 1 base, leaving 15 bases between them. The CDR3 covers 15 residues. CDR3: CASRHPGTSNTEAFF. Written as DNA, the CDR3 is TGTGCCAGCAGACACCCCGGGACATCGAACACTGAAGCTTTCTTT.

This clonotype turned up a few times. The rearrangement links TRBV6-2 or TRBV6-3 to TRBJ2-7; D is perhaps TRBD2 (5 bases). The DNA end lines up better with TRBJ2-5; the J call may be wrong. Germline V gives CDR1 MNHEY, CDR2 SVGEGT. The CDR3 length is 13 residues. CDR3 bases: TGTGCCAGCAGGAAAACTAGTACGGAGACCCAGTACTTC. It codes for CASRKTSTETQYF.

The chain combines TRBV20-1 with TRBJ2-7; TRBD1 aligns across 9 bases. This CDR3 region has 14 residues. Germline CDR1 and CDR2: DFQATT and SNEGSKA (reference sequence). The V and J ends lost 6 bases and 2 bases, in that order; junction bases with no gene match: 8. CDR3 residues: CSAPDRGRTYEQYF. The DNA of the CDR3 is TGCAGTGCCCCGGACAGGGGTAGGACCTACGAGCAGTACTTC.

The chain joins TRBV10-2 to TRBJ2-2; perhaps TRBD1 as D (6 bases). Trimming stripped 3 bases from V and 2 bases from J, with 10 bases between. The CDR3 is 15 amino acids. Per germline, CDR1 WSHSY and CDR2 SAAADI. CDR3 in DNA: TGCGCCAGCAGTGATTGGGGGCCCAACACCGGGGAGCTGTTTTTT. Amino acids: CASSDWGPNTGELFF.

This clonotype was detected a few times. This chain links TRBV7-9 with TRBJ2-2; D gene ambiguous. Trimming removed 5 bases from V and 4 bases from J, with 14 bases in between. Germline CDR1 and CDR2: SEHNR and FQNEAQ (reference sequence). This CDR3 comprises 15 residues. The CDR3 is CASSTNGPITGELFF. The CDR3 coding sequence is TGTGCCAGCAGCACCAACGGACCGATCACCGGGGAGCTGTTTTTT.

The rearrangement links TRBV3-1 to TRBJ2-1, with 10 bases aligning to TRBD2. The CDR3 sequence is 20 residues long. Looked up from germline, CDR1 is LGHDT and CDR2 is YNNKEL (reference sequence). Trimming removed 1 base from V and 0 bases from J; junction bases left unmatched: 12. In DNA, the CDR3 is TGTGCCAGCAGCCAAGTAGGTAGCGGGAGGCCCAGGAGCTCCTACAATGAGCAGTTCTTC. Amino acid sequence: CASSQVGSGRPRSSYNEQFF.

In this sample, this clonotype turned up a few times. This sequence joins TRBV28 and TRBJ2-1; no reliable D call. The CDR3 consists of 15 residues. Germline V CDR1 and CDR2: MDHEN, SYDVKM. Trimming took 7 bases from V and 0 from J, leaving 13 bases between them. As DNA, the CDR3 is TGTGCCAGCACCTCGCGCAGTAGCTCCTACAATGAGCAGTTCTTC. Its protein product is CASTSRSSSYNEQFF.

This clonotype has only one observation. This chain joins TRBV5-1 and TRBJ2-1; 7 bases are a match to TRBD2. TRBJ2-7 matches the DNA end more closely, so the J call is doubtful. CDR1 SGHRS and CDR2 YFSETQ come from the germline V gene. The CDR3 is 16 amino acids. The CDR3 sequence: CASSLGSSGSYNEQYF. The DNA of the CDR3 is TGCGCCAGCAGCTTGGGGTCTAGCGGCTCCTACAATGAGCAGTACTTC.

The CDR3 region is CSAKLFPGLAGGYLAKNIQYF. CDR3 bases: TGCAGTGCTAAGCTATTCCCGGGACTAGCGGGAGGATACTTAGCCAAAAACATTCAGTACTTC. This chain connects TRBV20-1 to TRBJ2-4; TRBD2 matches at 15 bases. Losses at the gene ends were 4 bases for V and 0 bases for J; bases not matched to a gene: 16. There are 21 residues in the CDR3. Germline CDR1 is DFQATT and CDR2 is SNEGSKA (reference sequence).

This chain links TRBV29-1 with TRBJ1-2; tentatively, D is TRBD1 (5 bases). Trimming cost V 3 bases and J 4 bases, with 9 bases left between them. This CDR3 contains 12 residues. CDR1 is SQVTM and CDR2 is ANQGSEA in the germline V gene. The DNA for the CDR3 is TGCAGCGTTGACCAGGGTTCCTATGGCTACACCTTC. This codes for CSVDQGSYGYTF.

The count of this clonotype is one. J is TRBJ2-3 and V is TRBV11-2, with D possibly TRBD2 on 6 matching bases. The germline CDR1 and CDR2 sequences are SGHAT and FQNNGV. The CDR3 covers 15 residues. Trimming took 3 bases from V and 1 from J, leaving 11 bases between them. The CDR3 loop reads CASSFNGGGTDTQYF. The CDR3 DNA reads as TGTGCCAGCAGCTTTAACGGAGGGGGCACAGATACGCAGTATTTT.

The chain couples TRBV2 to TRBJ1-2; 7 bases match TRBD1. This CDR3 contains 14 residues. The V and J ends lost 4 bases and 7 bases, in that order; junction bases with no gene match: 9. Germline assignment: CDR1 SNHLY and CDR2 FYNNEI. For the CDR3, the DNA is TGTGCCAGCAGTGGGCAGGGGGAAGTTTTTGGCTACACCTTC. Amino acids: CASSGQGEVFGYTF.